This record concerns one T cell receptor (beta chain) sequence. Its antigen remains unknown. V lost 0 bases, J lost 5 bases, and 16 bases lay in between. Germline V gives CDR1 SGDLS, CDR2 YYNGEE. The CDR3 runs 16 residues. These data originate in a study of T cells after yellow fever vaccination. Overall study findings and caveats: The secondary response was weaker, and its peak arrived faster, on day 5 versus 15.

TCRdb redid the calling of the 5' RACE reads with MiXCR, one entry per CDR3 protein. The sample includes 400,000 or so distinct CDR3 sequences, 11% of them seen just once. The sequence came from a man between 18 and 29 years old who received the YFV17D yellow fever vaccine. The rearrangement joins TRBV9 to TRBJ2-3, with a tentative D call TRBD2 (7 bases). Source: PBMCs, taken on the day of the first yellow fever vaccination. The CDR3 sequence is CASSVGRGGFGDTQYF. The CDR3 bases are TGTGCCAGCAGCGTAGGGAGGGGGGGGTTCGGAGATACGCAGTATTTT. The variable domain in full, completed from reference TRBV9 and TRBJ2-3, reads DSGVTQTPKHLITATGQRVTLRCSPRSGDLSVYWYQQSLDQGLQFLIQYYNGEERAKGNILERFSAQQFPDLHSELNLSSLELGDSALYFCASSVGRGGFGDTQYFGPGTRLTVL.